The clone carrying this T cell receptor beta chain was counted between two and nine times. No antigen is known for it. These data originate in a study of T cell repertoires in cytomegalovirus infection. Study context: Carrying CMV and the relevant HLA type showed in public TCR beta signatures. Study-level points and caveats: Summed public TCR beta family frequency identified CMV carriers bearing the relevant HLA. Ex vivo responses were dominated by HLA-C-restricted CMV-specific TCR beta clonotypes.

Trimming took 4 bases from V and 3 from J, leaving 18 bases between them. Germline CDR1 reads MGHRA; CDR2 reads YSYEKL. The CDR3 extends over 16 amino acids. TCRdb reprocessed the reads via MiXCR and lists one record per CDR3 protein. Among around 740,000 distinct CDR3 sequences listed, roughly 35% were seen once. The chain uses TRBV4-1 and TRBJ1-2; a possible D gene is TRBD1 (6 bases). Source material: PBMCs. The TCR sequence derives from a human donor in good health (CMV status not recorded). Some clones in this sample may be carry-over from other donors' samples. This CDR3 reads CASSPAGANFDYGYTF. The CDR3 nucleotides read TGCGCCAGCAGCCCAGCAGGGGCGAACTTTGACTATGGCTACACCTTC.